This T cell receptor (beta chain) was documented in a study of T cells in Graves' hyperthyroidism and ophthalmopathy (dated by TCRdb to between 2018 and 2020). A note on the overall study: Peripheral blood samples were taken at the time of initial diagnosis, prior to any treatment. To identify TCR V-J signatures that set the groups apart, the researchers used a discovery cohort of 100 patients, made up of about 44 with Graves' ophthalmopathy and 55 to 65 with stable Graves' hyperthyroidism. Prospective prediction of ophthalmopathy was tested in an independent validation cohort of about 19 hyperthyroidism patients and around 16 patients who later progressed to ophthalmopathy. The approximately 90 discovery patients were randomly split 7:3 into training and test sets. In several Graves' hyperthyroidism patients, the study also compared T-cell repertoires from thyroid tissue with T-cell repertoires from blood. After sampling, hyperthyroidism patients received methimazole starting at 30 mg daily, and ophthalmopathy patients received high-dose intravenous methylprednisolone. The paper describes TCR Vbeta CDR3 sequencing of 135 peripheral blood samples, made up of about 41 ophthalmopathy patients, some 80 hyperthyroidism patients and 17 progressor patients. Overall study outcomes, separate from this receptor: Most expanded thyroid clonotypes (frequency above 0.001) were also detected in blood, a finding suggesting that blood repertoires may reflect thyroid immune responses. No statistical method was used to fix the sample size in advance, and group allocation was not hidden from the investigators. A model built on a 13 V-J signature distinguished ophthalmopathy from stable hyperthyroidism, reaching 85% to 90% sensitivity and about 81% specificity in cross-validation and 80%/75% in testing. In validation, the model predicted progression to ophthalmopathy with approximately 70% sensitivity and approximately 74% specificity, a median of about 6 months before onset.

CDR1 SGHRS and CDR2 YFSETQ were looked up in the germline V gene. Unmatched junction bases come to 2, with V trimmed by 4 bases and J by 5 bases. Its CDR3 holds 12 amino acids, cysteine through phenylalanine. The DNA shown is the 36-base CDR3, in frame from base 1. Note on this clonotype: No cognate antigen has been identified for it. No clone much larger than this one lies a single base away; base qualities are absent.

Amplification of TCR beta CDR3 regions was carried out from RNA transcripts. For the first round of RT-PCR on the TCR CDR3, the HTBI primer set was used together with the Qiagen OneStep RT-PCR kit. A second multiplex PCR round built the libraries, followed by size selection and purification. Paired-end sequencing of the libraries was performed with 100 bp reads on an Illumina HiSeq2000. For the original study's pipeline: Raw data were processed with SOAPnuke, discarding reads with adapters, uncalled bases, mean Phred below 15, or no exact constant-primer or identifier match. COPE v1.2.5 was used to merge the high-quality paired reads, and each unique nucleotide sequence was defined as a clonotype. MiTCR v1.1 was used to align clonotypes to the IMGT TRBV, TRBD and TRBJ reference segments. Analysis was restricted to V-J combinations with a frequency above 0.0001, which covered about 99% of repertoires. A TCS score was defined as the ratio of F50 (clonal expansion) to E x V (chaos), with BLOSUM62-based TCRdist applied between CDR3 peptides within each V-J. Welch's t-statistics and random forest reduced 500 to 650 V-J features to 10 to 15, which were used in a naive Bayes classifier (R e1071). The raw public data were reprocessed by TCRdb itself: fastp quality trimming at Q25, MiXCR clonotype calling, in-frame beta chains only. Rows with one shared CDR3 protein collapse into an entry with the most common genes and DNA. TCRdb, not the original authors, processed these V and J calls. The sample table lists about 640,000 distinct CDR3 sequences, around 21% of them with a count of one. The ten largest clones take up about 34% of the sample.

In the ophthalmopathy patients, disease was moderately to severely active, with a Clinical Activity Score of 3 or more, a NOSPECS grade of 4 or more, and a duration of less than 3 months. The study excluded patients with uncontrolled infections, other autoimmune diseases, pregnancy or lactation. Clinical symptoms, serum thyroxine and TRAb, thyroid ultrasound, and orbital computed tomography formed the basis for the diagnoses. Ficoll-Paque density gradient centrifugation was used to isolate PBMCs from approximately 11 ml of fresh peripheral blood. Trizol reagent was used to extract total RNA, and RNA quality was then checked on an Agilent 2100 Bioanalyzer.

The receptor comes from a man between 25 and 39 years old with Graves' ophthalmopathy. Here the chain combines TRBV5-1 and TRBJ2-5, with 7 bases in between that match TRBD1. Sequencing input: blood. The CDR3 in this case is CASSDRVETQYF. The DNA is as follows: TGCGCCAGCAGCGACAGGGTGGAGACCCAGTACTTC.